This TCR beta chain was sequenced in a study of prognosis after radiotherapy for stage I lung cancer. Across the whole study: At a biologically effective dose of at least 100 Gy and in 3 to 5 fractions, SBRT was the radiotherapy delivered. Study outcomes and limitations: It is unknown whether the expanded TCR clones recognize the tumor. Post-therapy Shannon entropy was lower in patients developing distant metastases following stereotactic body radiation therapy. Usage of TRBV and TRBJ genes reportedly differed between metastatic and non-metastatic patients.

Trimming took off 1 base at V and 0 bases at J, with 10 bases between the two ends. This CDR3 is 16 amino acids long. CDR1 and CDR2 from the germline V gene are MDHEN and SYDVKM. Genomic DNA was subjected to two-round multiplex PCR for amplification of TCR beta CDR3. Primers specific to each TRBV and TRBJ gene drove first-round PCR. TCRdb re-derived calls from the multiplex PCR reads in MiXCR, one entry per CDR3 protein. The table records around 21,000 distinct CDR3 sequences, more than 40% of them present only once. A remark on this clonotype: Its specificity is not known.

Sequences were derived from PBMCs, sampled before or after stereotactic body radiation therapy (not recorded which). This clonotype was obtained from a donor over 45 with non-small cell lung cancer. The V and J genes are TRBV28 and TRBJ2-4, with D possibly being TRBD2 (6 bases). Here the CDR3 DNA reads TGTGCCAGCAGTTTATCGGGGGAACTAGCCAAAAACATTCAGTACTTC. Translation: CASSLSGELAKNIQYF. The whole variable domain, filled in from reference TRBV28 and TRBJ2-4, reads DVKVTQSSRYLVKRTGEKVFLECVQDMDHENMFWYRQDPGLGLRLIYFSYDVKMKEKGDIPEGYSVSREKKERFSLILESASTNQTSMYLCASSLSGELAKNIQYFGAGTRLSVL.